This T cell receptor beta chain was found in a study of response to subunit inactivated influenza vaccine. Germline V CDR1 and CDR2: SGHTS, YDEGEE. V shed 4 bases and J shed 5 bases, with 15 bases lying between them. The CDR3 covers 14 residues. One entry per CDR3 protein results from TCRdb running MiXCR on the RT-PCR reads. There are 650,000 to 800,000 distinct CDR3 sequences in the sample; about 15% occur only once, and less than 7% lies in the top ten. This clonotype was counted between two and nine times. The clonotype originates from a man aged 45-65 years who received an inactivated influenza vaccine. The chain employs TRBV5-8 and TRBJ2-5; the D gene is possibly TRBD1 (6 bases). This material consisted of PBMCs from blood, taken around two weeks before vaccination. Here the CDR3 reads CASSNKGVRETQYF. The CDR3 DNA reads TGTGCCAGCAGCAACAAGGGGGTTCGGGAGACCCAGTACTTC.